The present T cell receptor beta chain was sequenced within a study of regulatory T cells in long-lasting Graves disease. Indicated time point: newly diagnosed GD, antithyroid drugs for less than 3 months. Preparation of the TCR library used RNA extracted from PBMCs. Patients were from an endocrinology department in Xi'an, China. Study-wide results and limits: More public clonotypes were shared by persistent patients (around 2,800) than by new patients (roughly 930). Since the sample size was small, accuracy may have been reduced. Persistent disease showed a preference for TRBV28, TRBJ1-2 and TRBJ2-5.

This clonotype was seen only a few times. The antigen is unknown. A much more abundant neighbour one base away suggests this may be a read error. The V gene's germline CDR1 is MDHEN and CDR2 SYDVKM. This CDR3 comprises 15 residues. CDR3-region Arm-PCR and iRepertoire HTBI primers produced the TCR beta libraries. TCRdb re-called the multiplex PCR reads through MiXCR, storing one row per CDR3 protein. This sample has about 420,000 distinct CDR3 sequences; approximately 16% occur once, and the top ten carry roughly 23%. This sample was shared with a second study, whose subject was T cells in Graves' hyperthyroidism and ophthalmopathy.

This receptor was obtained from a woman between 18 and 29 years old with Graves disease. The chain uses TRBV28 and TRBJ1-6; TRBD1 is a possible D gene (6 bases). The sample consisted of peripheral blood mononuclear cells (PBMCs), taken at new diagnosis, from a patient treated with antithyroid drugs. The CDR3 region is CGSSSGGRVNSPLHF. The CDR3 DNA reads as TGTGGCAGCAGTTCGGGGGGCAGGGTTAATTCACCCCTCCACTTT.